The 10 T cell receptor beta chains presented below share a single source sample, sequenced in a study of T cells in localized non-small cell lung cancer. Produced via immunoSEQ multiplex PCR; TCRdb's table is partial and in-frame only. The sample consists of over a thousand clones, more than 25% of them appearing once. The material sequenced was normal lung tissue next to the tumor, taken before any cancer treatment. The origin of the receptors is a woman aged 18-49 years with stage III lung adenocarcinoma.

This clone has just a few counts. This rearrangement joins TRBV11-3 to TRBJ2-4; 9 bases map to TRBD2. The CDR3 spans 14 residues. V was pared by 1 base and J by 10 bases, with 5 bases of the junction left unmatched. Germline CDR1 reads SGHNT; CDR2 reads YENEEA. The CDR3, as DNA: TGTGCCAGCAGCTTAGTAGCGGGGGAAGATATTCAGTACTTC. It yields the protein CASSLVAGEDIQYF.

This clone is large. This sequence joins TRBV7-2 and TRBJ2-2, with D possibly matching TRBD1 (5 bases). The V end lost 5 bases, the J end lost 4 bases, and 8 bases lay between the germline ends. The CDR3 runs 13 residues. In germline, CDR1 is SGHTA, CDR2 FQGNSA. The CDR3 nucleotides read TGTGCCAGCAGCCCACAGGTCACCGGGGAGCTGTTTTTT. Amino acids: CASSPQVTGELFF.

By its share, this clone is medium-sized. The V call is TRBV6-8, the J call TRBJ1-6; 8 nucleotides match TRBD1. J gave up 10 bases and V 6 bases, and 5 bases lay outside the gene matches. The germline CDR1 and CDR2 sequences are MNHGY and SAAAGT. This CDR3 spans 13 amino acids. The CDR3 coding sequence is TGTGCCAGCAGCCAACAGGGGGGATCACCCCTCCACTTT. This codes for CASSQQGGSPLHF.

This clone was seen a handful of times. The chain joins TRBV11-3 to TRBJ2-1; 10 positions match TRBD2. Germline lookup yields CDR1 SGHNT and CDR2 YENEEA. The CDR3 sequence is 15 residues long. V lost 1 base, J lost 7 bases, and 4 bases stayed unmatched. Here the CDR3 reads CASSLVLAGINEQFF. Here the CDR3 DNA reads TGTGCCAGCAGCTTAGTACTAGCGGGAATAAATGAGCAGTTCTTC.

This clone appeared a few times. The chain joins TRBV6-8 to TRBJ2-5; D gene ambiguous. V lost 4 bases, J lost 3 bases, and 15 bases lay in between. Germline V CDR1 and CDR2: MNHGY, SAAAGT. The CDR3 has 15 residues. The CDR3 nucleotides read TGTGCCAGCAGTTCCCCCCGTTCCTGGGAAGAGACCCAGTACTTC. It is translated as CASSSPRSWEETQYF.

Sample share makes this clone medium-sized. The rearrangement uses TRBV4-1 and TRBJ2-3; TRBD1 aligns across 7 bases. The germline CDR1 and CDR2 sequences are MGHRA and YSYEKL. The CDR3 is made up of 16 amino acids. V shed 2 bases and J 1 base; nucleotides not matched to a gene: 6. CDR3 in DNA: TGCGCCAGCAGCCAAAGGGGGCTATGGCGCACAGATACGCAGTATTTT. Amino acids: CASSQRGLWRTDTQYF.

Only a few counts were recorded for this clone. The CDR3 reads CASSSGLLKETQYF. The CDR3 bases are TGTGCCAGCAGTTCGGGGTTATTGAAAGAGACCCAGTACTTC. V usage is TRBV6-8 and J usage is TRBJ2-5, with TRBD2 as a possible D gene (5 bases). Germline lookup yields CDR1 MNHGY and CDR2 SAAAGT. V was trimmed by 4 bases and J by 3 bases, leaving 12 bases between them. The CDR3 consists of 14 residues.

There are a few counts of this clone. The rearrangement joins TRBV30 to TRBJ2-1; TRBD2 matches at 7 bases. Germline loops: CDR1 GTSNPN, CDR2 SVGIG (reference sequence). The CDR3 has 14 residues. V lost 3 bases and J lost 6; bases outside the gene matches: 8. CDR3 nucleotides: TGTGCCTGGAGGAGGGAGGCGGGGGTCAATGAGCAGTTCTTC. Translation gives CAWRREAGVNEQFF. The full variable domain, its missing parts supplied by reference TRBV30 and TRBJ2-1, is SQTIHQWPATLVQPVGSPLSLECTVEGTSNPNLYWYRQAAGRGLQLLFYSVGIGQISSEVPQNLSASRPQDRQFILSSKKLLLSDSGFYLCAWRREAGVNEQFFGPGTRLTVL.

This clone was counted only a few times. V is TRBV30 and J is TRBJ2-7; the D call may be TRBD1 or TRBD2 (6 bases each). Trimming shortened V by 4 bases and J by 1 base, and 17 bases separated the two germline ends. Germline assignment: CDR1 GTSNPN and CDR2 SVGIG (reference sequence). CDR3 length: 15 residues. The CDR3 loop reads CAWTLGGHLSYEQYF. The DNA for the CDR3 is TGTGCCTGGACCCTGGGGGGACACCTATCCTACGAGCAGTACTTC.

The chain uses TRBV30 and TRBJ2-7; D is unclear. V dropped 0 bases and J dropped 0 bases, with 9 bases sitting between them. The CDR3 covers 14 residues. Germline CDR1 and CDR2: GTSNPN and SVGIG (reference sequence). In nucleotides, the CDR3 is TGTGCCTGGAGTGTGAGCCGACTCTCCTACGAGCAGTACTTC. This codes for CAWSVSRLSYEQYF.